This T cell receptor beta chain was sequenced in a study of multiple sclerosis patients with progressive multifocal leukoencephalopathy. Time point here: time of PML onset. TCRdb's table, derived via immunoSEQ multiplex PCR, lists solely in-frame clones and lacks some. The table lists approximately 28,000 clones, about 87% of them singletons, with 5.7% in the top ten. The sequence derives from a middle-aged woman with progressive multifocal leukoencephalopathy. The specimen was PBMCs, collected from a patient treated with natalizumab.

The CDR3 loop is CATAGTGNNEQFF. The CDR3, as DNA: TGTGCCACAGCCGGGACAGGGAACAATGAGCAGTTCTTC. The chain uses TRBV19 and TRBJ2-1; 9 positions match TRBD1. The CDR3 runs to 13 residues. The ends lost 10 bases at V and 5 bases at J; junction bases unmatched: 6. Germline-derived CDR1 and CDR2 are LNHDA and SQIVND (reference sequence). The entire variable domain, with the rest obtained from reference TRBV19 and TRBJ2-1, is as follows: DGGITQSPKYLFRKEGQNVTLSCEQNLNHDAMYWYRQDPGQGLRLIYYSQIVNDFQKGDIAEGYSVSREKKESFPLTVTSAQKNPTAFYLCATAGTGNNEQFFGPGTRLTVL.